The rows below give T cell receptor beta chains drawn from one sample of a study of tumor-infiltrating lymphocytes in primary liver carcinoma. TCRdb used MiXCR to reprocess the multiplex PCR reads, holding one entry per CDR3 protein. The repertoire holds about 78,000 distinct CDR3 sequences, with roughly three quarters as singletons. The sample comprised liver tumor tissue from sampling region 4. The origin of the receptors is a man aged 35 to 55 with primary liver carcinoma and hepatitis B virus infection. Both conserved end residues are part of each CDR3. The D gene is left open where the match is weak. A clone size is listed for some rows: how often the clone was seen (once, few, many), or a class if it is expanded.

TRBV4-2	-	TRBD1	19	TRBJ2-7	TGTGCCACCAGGCAAGATAGGGGGCGGGCGTCCATCCGCTCCTACGAGCAGTACTTC	CATRQDRGRASIRSYEQYF
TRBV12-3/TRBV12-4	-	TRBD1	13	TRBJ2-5	TGTGCCATCAGTCGGGGACAGGGTGAGACCCAGTACTTC	CAISRGQGETQYF
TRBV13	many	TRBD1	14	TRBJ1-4	TGTGCCAGCAGCCAAGACCAGGGGGATGAAAAACTGTTTTTT	CASSQDQGDEKLFF
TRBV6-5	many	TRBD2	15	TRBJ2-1	TGTGCCAGCAACCCGACTAGCGGGATGCCCGATGAGCAGTTCTTC	CASNPTSGMPDEQFF
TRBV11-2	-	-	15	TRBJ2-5	TGCGCCGGCAGTGACCTGACAGGAGCGGGAGAGACCCAGTACTTC	CAGSDLTGAGETQYF
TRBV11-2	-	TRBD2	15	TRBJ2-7	TGTGCCAGCAGTTTAGTGGGGGGGAGCTCCCACGAGCGGTACTTC	CASSLVGGSSHERYF
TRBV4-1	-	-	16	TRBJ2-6	TGCGCCAGCCAAGGTCCAGGAGCCACTGGGGCCAACGTCCTGACTTTC	CASQGPGATGANVLTF
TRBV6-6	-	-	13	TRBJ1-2	TGTGCTAGCCTAACAGCTACTAACTATGGCTACACCTTC	CASLTATNYGYTF
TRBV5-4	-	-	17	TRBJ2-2	TGTGCCAGCAGCTATCCCGGGCCAGGGGCGCCTAGCGGGGAGCTGTTTTTT	CASSYPGPGAPSGELFF
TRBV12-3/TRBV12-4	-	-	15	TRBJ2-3	TGTGCCAGCAGTTTAGATCTGCGGGGATGGGATACGCTGTATTTT	CASSLDLRGWDTLYF
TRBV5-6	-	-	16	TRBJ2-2	TGTGCCAGCGGCTTCACGGAAGATTGGTACACCAGGGAGCTGTTTTTT	CASGFTEDWYTRELFF
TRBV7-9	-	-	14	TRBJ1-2	TGTGCAAGCAGCTTAGAGGACACCTTCTATGGCTACGCCTTC	CASSLEDTFYGYAF
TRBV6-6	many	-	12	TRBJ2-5	TGTGCCAGCAGTTATAGTAGGGAGACCCAGTACTTC	CASSYSRETQYF
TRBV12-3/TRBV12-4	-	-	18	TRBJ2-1	TGTGCCAGTAGCCCGTTAGTCTGGCAGGAGGGCCCCTACAATGAGCAGTTCTTC	CASSPLVWQEGPYNEQFF
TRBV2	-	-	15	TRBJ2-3	TGTGCCAGCACCGACGGGGGAATCAGCACAGATACGCAGTATTTT	CASTDGGISTDTQYF
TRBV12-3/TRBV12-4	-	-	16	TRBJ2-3	TGTGCCAGCAGCTCCGGACTAAAGGGTGGTACAAATACGCAGTATTTT	CASSSGLKGGTNTQYF
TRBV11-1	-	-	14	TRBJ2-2	TGTGCCAGCAGCTTAGAGGGGAACATCGGGGAGCTGTTATTT	CASSLEGNIGELLF
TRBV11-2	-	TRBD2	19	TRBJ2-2	TGTGCCAGCAGCCCAGGAGGGGGACTAGCGGGTCTTATCATCGGGGAACTGTTTTTT	CASSPGGGLAGLIIGELFF
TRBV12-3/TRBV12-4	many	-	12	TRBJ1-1	TGTGCCAGGAGTCCCACCTCTACTGAAGCTTTCTTT	CARSPTSTEAFF
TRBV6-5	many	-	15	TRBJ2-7	TGTGCCAGCAGCCGCGAGGCTAGGGCTTCCTACGAGCAGTACTTC	CASSREARASYEQYF
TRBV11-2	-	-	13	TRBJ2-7	TGTGCCAGCAGCTTACTCCTCTCCTACGAGCAGTACTTC	CASSLLLSYEQYF
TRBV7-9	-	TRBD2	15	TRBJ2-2	TGTGCCAGTAACTTAATTAGCGGGAGGTCCGGGGAGCTGTTTTTT	CASNLISGRSGELFF
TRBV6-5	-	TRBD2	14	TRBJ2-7	TGTGCCAGCGGTCATGGACTAGCGGGAGGAGAGCAGTACTTC	CASGHGLAGGEQYF
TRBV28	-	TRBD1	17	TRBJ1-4	TGTGCCAGCAGACCCCCTGGACAGGGGGCGGCTAATGAAAAACTGTTTTTT	CASRPPGQGAANEKLFF
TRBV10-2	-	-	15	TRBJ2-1	TGCGCCAGCCGTGCGGGGCAGAGCTCCTACAATGAGCAGTCCTTC	CASRAGQSSYNEQSF
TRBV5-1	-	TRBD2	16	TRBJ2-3	TGCGCCAGCAGCTTGAGTTTAGCGGGGTCCGCAGATACGCAGTATTTT	CASSLSLAGSADTQYF
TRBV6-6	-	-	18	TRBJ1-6	TGTGCCAGCAGTTACTCTCTCCGGGCCCCGAGGTGGAATTCACTCCTCCACTTT	CASSYSLRAPRWNSLLHF
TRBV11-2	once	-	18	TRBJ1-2	TGTGCCAGCAGCTTAGTAATAATAGGGTGGCAGGGGCCGGACGGCTACACGTTC	CASSLVIIGWQGPDGYTF
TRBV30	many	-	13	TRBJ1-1	TGTGCCTGGGGCCGCCGGGAGAACACTGAAGCTTTCTTT	CAWGRRENTEAFF
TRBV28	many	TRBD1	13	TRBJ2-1	TGTGCCAGCACTCCGGACAGGGACAATGAGCAGTTCTTC	CASTPDRDNEQFF
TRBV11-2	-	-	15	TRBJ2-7	TGTGCCAGCAGCCAATGTTCGGGAGGGGGCTACGACCAATACTTC	CASSQCSGGGYDQYF
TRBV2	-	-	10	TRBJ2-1	TGTGCCAGCAGTATGAATGAGCAGGTCTTC	CASSMNEQVF
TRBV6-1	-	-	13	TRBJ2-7	TGTGCGGGCAGTGTAGGGCCCCCAGGCGAGCAGTACTTC	CAGSVGPPGEQYF
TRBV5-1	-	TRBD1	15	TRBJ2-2	TGCGCCAGCTGCTTTAAAGCAGGGGGCACCGGGGAGCTGTTTTTT	CASCFKAGGTGELFF
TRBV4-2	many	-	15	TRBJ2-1	TGTGCCAGCAGCCAATTGGAAGGGGCAGGCAATGAGCAGTTCTTC	CASSQLEGAGNEQFF
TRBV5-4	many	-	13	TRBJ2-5	TGTGCCAGCAGCAGCCGTGGAGAAGAGACCCAGTACTTC	CASSSRGEETQYF